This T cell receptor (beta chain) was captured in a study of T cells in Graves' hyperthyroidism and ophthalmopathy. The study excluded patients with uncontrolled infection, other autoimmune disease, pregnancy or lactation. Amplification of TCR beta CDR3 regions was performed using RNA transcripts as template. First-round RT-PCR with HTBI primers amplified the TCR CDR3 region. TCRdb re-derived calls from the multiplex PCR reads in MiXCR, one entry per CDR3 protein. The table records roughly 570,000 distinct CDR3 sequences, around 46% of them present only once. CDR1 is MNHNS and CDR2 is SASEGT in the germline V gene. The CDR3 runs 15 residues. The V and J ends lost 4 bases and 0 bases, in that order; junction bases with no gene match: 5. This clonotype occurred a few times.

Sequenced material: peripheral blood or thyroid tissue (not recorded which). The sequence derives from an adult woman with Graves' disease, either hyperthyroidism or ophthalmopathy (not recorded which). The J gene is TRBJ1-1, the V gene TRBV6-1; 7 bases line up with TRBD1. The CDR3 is CASSVEGQLNTEAFF. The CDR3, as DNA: TGTGCCAGCAGTGTTGAGGGACAGCTGAACACTGAAGCTTTCTTT.